A selection of T cell receptor beta chains follows, all from one sample in a study of T cells in Graves' hyperthyroidism and ophthalmopathy. TCRdb ran MiXCR on the multiplex PCR reads and lists one entry per CDR3 protein. The sample lists about 360,000 distinct CDR3 sequences, around 13% seen once, with about 9.1% in the top ten. The source material was blood. Receptors originate from a young woman with Graves' hyperthyroidism. Both conserved end residues are part of each CDR3. Each record gives: CDR3 protein, CDR3 DNA, V gene, clone size, D gene, J gene. D genes are given only for firm matches. Expanded clones are given a class, and other clones once, few, many or no size at all.

CAWSVIRRYEQYF | TGTGCCTGGAGTGTAATCCGTCGCTACGAGCAGTACTTC | TRBV30 | NA | NA | TRBJ2-7
CAIRGIGSTHEQYF | TGTGCCATCAGAGGCATAGGGAGTACCCACGAGCAGTACTTC | TRBV10-3 | few | NA | TRBJ2-7
CASSPAGRGNQPQHF | TGTGCCAGCTCCCCCGCGGGTCGAGGCAATCAGCCCCAGCATTTT | TRBV18 | many | NA | TRBJ1-5
CASSSGTAPSAFF | TGTGCCAGCAGCTCCGGGACAGCGCCTTCCGCTTTCTTT | TRBV6-1 | many | TRBD1 | TRBJ1-1
CATSREEPIF | TGTGCCACCAGCAGAGAGGAACCCATTTTT | TRBV15 | NA | NA | TRBJ2-2
CASSATLLGTDYGYTF | TGTGCCAGCAGCGCAACCCTGCTCGGGACAGACTATGGCTACACCTTC | TRBV9 | many | TRBD1 | TRBJ1-2
CASPRGTEAFF | TGTGCCAGCCCCAGGGGAACTGAAGCTTTCTTT | TRBV2 | many | NA | TRBJ1-1
CATHYDPGYTF | TGTGCCACACATTATGACCCTGGCTACACCTTC | TRBV28 | few | NA | TRBJ1-2
CASSQDSAGRLGGELFF | TGTGCCAGCAGCCAAGATTCAGCGGGGCGGTTGGGCGGGGAGCTGTTTTTT | TRBV3-1 | few | TRBD2 | TRBJ2-2
CASSPPPTEAFF | TGTGCCAGCAGCCCCCCCCCGACTGAAGCTTTCTTT | TRBV11-3 | once | NA | TRBJ1-1
CASSQGKVREIFYEQYF | TGTGCCAGCAGCCAGGGGAAGGTGCGGGAGATTTTCTACGAGCAGTACTTC | TRBV3-1 | few | TRBD2 | TRBJ2-7
CAWSGTRGAGELFF | TGTGCCTGGAGTGGCACCCGTGGCGCCGGGGAGCTGTTTTTT | TRBV30 | few | NA | TRBJ2-2
CASSIVAGGLTDTQYF | TGTGCCAGCAGCATAGTAGCGGGGGGGCTCACAGATACGCAGTATTTT | TRBV12-3/TRBV12-4 | many | TRBD2 | TRBJ2-3
CASSRRGGINEQFF | TGTGCCAGCAGCCGGCGGGGGGGCATCAATGAGCAGTTCTTC | TRBV3-1 | many | TRBD2 | TRBJ2-1
CSANSGQETQYF | TGCAGTGCTAACAGCGGCCAAGAGACCCAGTACTTC | TRBV20-1 | many | NA | TRBJ2-5
CASSLGQGGKTQYF | TGTGCCAGTAGTCTCGGACAGGGGGGGAAGACCCAGTACTTC | TRBV19 | few | TRBD1 | TRBJ2-5
CAISTTGDDSGNTIYF | TGTGCCATCAGTACGACAGGGGACGATTCTGGAAACACCATATATTTT | TRBV10-3 | few | TRBD1 | TRBJ1-3
CASSYSVGVEAFF | TGTGCCAGCAGTTATTCGGTCGGTGTTGAAGCTTTCTTT | TRBV6-2/TRBV6-3 | many | NA | TRBJ1-1
CASSQDFGGWASGANVLTF | TGCGCCAGCAGCCAAGATTTTGGCGGGTGGGCGTCTGGGGCCAACGTCCTGACTTTC | TRBV11-2 | few | NA | TRBJ2-6
CASSLAGRAANEKLFF | TGTGCCAGCAGCTTGGCCGGCAGGGCTGCTAATGAAAAACTGTTTTTT | TRBV5-8 | many | NA | TRBJ1-4
CATSDLTVNQPQHF | TGTGCCACCAGTGATTTGACGGTCAATCAGCCCCAGCATTTT | TRBV24-1 | many | NA | TRBJ1-5
CASSEIMANYGYTF | TGTGCCAGCAGTGAAATTATGGCTAACTATGGCTACACCTTC | TRBV6-1 | many | NA | TRBJ1-2
CAISETGGWGQPQHF | TGTGCCATCAGTGAGACAGGGGGCTGGGGACAGCCCCAGCATTTT | TRBV10-3 | NA | TRBD1 | TRBJ1-5
CASRHSEGQPQHF | TGTGCCAGTCGTCACTCGGAGGGTCAGCCCCAGCATTTT | TRBV12-3/TRBV12-4 | many | NA | TRBJ1-5
CAISATDTQYF | TGTGCCATTTCAGCAACAGATACGCAGTATTTT | TRBV12-3/TRBV12-4 | many | NA | TRBJ2-3
CATSVTDQETQYF | TGTGCCACCAGTGTGACAGACCAAGAGACCCAGTACTTC | TRBV15 | few | NA | TRBJ2-5
CASSGGLRYEQYF | TGTGCCAGCAGTGGGGGACTACGCTACGAGCAGTACTTC | TRBV6-1 | many | TRBD2 | TRBJ2-7
CANSLGGTNCGYTF | TGTGCCAACAGTTTAGGGGGGACTAACTGTGGCTACACCTTC | TRBV28 | few | NA | TRBJ1-2
CASSPSRDPFKTQYF | TGTGCCAGCAGCCCATCCCGGGACCCATTCAAGACCCAGTACTTC | TRBV5-6 | NA | NA | TRBJ2-5
CASSYDRGPNSPLHF | TGTGCCAGCAGCTACGACAGGGGACCAAATTCACCCCTCCACTTT | TRBV7-2 | many | TRBD1 | TRBJ1-6
CASSQVRGGITGELFF | TGCGCCAGCAGCCAAGTTAGAGGGGGCATCACCGGGGAGCTGTTTTTT | TRBV4-3 | NA | TRBD1 | TRBJ2-2
CASGDMAEAFF | TGTGCCAGCGGGGACATGGCTGAAGCTTTCTTT | TRBV11-2 | many | NA | TRBJ1-1
CASSPRLAGANEQFF | TGTGCCAGCAGCCCAAGACTAGCGGGAGCCAATGAGCAGTTCTTC | TRBV7-3 | NA | TRBD2 | TRBJ2-1
CASSQDRTANYEQYF | TGCGCCAGCAGCCAAGATAGGACAGCGAATTACGAGCAGTACTTC | TRBV4-3 | many | NA | TRBJ2-7
CASSLGARTGELFF | TGTGCCAGCAGTTTAGGGGCGCGGACCGGGGAGCTGTTTTTT | TRBV12-3/TRBV12-4 | many | NA | TRBJ2-2
CASTPTYGHLGYTF | TGTGCCAGCACTCCTACTTACGGACATCTTGGCTACACCTTC | TRBV12-3/TRBV12-4 | many | NA | TRBJ1-2
CASSPPGTGVQPQHF | TGTGCCAGCTCACCACCGGGGACAGGGGTTCAGCCCCAGCATTTT | TRBV18 | many | TRBD1 | TRBJ1-5
CASSQGGQTSEAFF | TGTGCCAGCAGCCAAGGGGGACAGACTTCTGAAGCTTTCTTT | TRBV3-1 | many | TRBD1 | TRBJ1-1
CASSVEGMSGGTDTQYF | TGTGCCAGCAGCGTAGAAGGAATGAGCGGGGGTACAGATACGCAGTATTTT | TRBV9 | few | TRBD2 | TRBJ2-3
CASFNPGQGKALGTDTQYF | TGTGCCAGCTTTAATCCGGGACAGGGAAAGGCGTTGGGCACAGATACGCAGTATTTT | TRBV28 | many | TRBD1 | TRBJ2-3
CASSLDKWGDTISNQPQHF | TGTGCCAGCAGCTTGGATAAATGGGGGGACACTATTAGCAATCAGCCCCAGCATTTT | TRBV28 | many | NA | TRBJ1-5
CASSPGLGTATNEKLFF | TGTGCCAGCAGCCCCGGGTTAGGGACGGCAACTAATGAAAAACTGTTTTTT | TRBV11-2 | many | NA | TRBJ1-4
CASSYSASGLTSTDTQYF | TGTGCCAGCAGTTACTCGGCTAGCGGGTTAACTAGCACAGATACGCAGTATTTT | TRBV6-5 | many | TRBD2 | TRBJ2-3
CASSAEATGGTEAFF | TGTGCCAGCAGCGCGGAGGCGACCGGGGGCACTGAAGCTTTCTTT | TRBV28 | many | NA | TRBJ1-1
CAGSLTFPADTQYF | TGTGCCGGCAGCTTAACCTTCCCGGCAGATACGCAGTATTTT | TRBV7-9 | few | NA | TRBJ2-3
CASSEASGSYYEQYF | TGTGCCAGCAGTGAAGCTTCCGGGAGTTACTACGAGCAGTACTTC | TRBV6-1 | many | NA | TRBJ2-7